This TCR beta chain derives from a study of CD8+CD57+ T cells in acquired aplastic anemia. J was trimmed by 7 bases and V by 0 bases; bases with no gene match: 5. The CDR3 has 14 residues. CDR1 is ENHRY and CDR2 is SYGVKD in the germline V gene. Genomic DNA provided the template from which TCR beta VDJ and CDR3 profiles were obtained. TCRdb used MiXCR to reprocess the reads, holding one entry per CDR3 protein. The sample has more than 150,000 distinct CDR3 sequences; 45% to 50% are singletons. The V gene is TRBV10-3, the J gene TRBJ1-1, with 7 bases that match TRBD1. What was sequenced was sorted CD4+, CD8+, or CD8+CD57+ T cells (not recorded which) from PBMCs. The sequence was obtained from a human donor in good health. The CDR3 nucleotides are TGTGCCATCAGTGAGTCGATGTCAGGGGGTGAAGCTTTCTTT. Translating gives CAISESMSGGEAFF.